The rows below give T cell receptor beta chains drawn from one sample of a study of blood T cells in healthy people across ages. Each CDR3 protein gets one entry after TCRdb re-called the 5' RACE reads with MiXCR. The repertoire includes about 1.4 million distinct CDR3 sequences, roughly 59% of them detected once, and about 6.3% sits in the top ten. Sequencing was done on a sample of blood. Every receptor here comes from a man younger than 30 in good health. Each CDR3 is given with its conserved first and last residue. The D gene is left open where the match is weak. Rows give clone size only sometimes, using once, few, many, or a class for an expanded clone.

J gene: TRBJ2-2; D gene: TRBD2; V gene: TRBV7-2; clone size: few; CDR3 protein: CASSLRLAGAAGTGELFF; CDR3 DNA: TGTGCCAGCAGCTTACGCCTAGCGGGGGCCGCGGGTACCGGGGAGCTGTTTTTT
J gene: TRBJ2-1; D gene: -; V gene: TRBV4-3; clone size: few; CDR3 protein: CASSQYGTHEQFF; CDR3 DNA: TGCGCCAGCAGCCAATATGGTACCCATGAGCAGTTCTTC
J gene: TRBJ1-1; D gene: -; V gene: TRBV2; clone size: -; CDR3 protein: CATREFSTEAFF; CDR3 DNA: TGTGCCACCAGGGAGTTTTCCACTGAAGCTTTCTTT
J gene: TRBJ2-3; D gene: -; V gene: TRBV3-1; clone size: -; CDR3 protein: CASSHRTRDPTDTQYF; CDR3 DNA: TGTGCCAGCAGCCATCGAACGAGGGATCCCACAGATACGCAGTATTTT
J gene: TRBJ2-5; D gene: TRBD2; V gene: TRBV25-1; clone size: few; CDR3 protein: CASNGAGGEETQYF; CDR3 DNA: TGTGCCAGCAATGGAGCGGGAGGAGAAGAGACCCAGTACTTC
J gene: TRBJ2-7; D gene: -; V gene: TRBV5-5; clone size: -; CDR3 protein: CASSYDGFYEQYF; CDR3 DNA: TGTGCCAGCAGCTACGACGGATTCTACGAGCAGTACTTC
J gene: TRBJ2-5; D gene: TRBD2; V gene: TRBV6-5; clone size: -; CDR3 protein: CASNTYSGVGETQYF; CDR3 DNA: TGTGCCAGCAATACTTATAGCGGGGTAGGAGAGACCCAGTACTTC
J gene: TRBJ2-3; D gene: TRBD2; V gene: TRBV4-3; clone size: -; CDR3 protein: CASSHQAGGPSDTQYF; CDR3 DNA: TGCGCCAGCAGCCATCAAGCGGGGGGGCCATCCGATACGCAGTATTTT
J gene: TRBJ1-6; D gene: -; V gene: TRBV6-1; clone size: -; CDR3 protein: CASSEKRNSPLHF; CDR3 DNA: TGTGCCAGCAGTGAAAAACGGAATTCACCCCTCCACTTT
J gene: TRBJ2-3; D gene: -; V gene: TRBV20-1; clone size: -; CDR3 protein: CSASVGGPTDTQYF; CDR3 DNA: TGCAGTGCTAGCGTCGGGGGGCCCACAGATACGCAGTATTTT
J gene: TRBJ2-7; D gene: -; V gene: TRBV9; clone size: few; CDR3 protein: CASSVDRQVNSYEQYF; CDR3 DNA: TGTGCCAGCAGCGTAGATCGGCAGGTTAACTCCTACGAGCAGTACTTC
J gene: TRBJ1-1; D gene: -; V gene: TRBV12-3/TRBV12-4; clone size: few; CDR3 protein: CASTVWGETEAFF; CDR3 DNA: TGTGCCAGCACCGTTTGGGGGGAAACTGAAGCTTTCTTT
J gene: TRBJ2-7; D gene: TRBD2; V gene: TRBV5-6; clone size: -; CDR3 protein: CASSYLLAGVGEQYF; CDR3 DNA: TGTGCCAGCAGCTACTTATTAGCGGGAGTAGGCGAGCAGTACTTC
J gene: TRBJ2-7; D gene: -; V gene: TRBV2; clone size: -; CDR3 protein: CASRHYTGRPYEQYF; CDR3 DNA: TGTGCCAGCAGACACTATACAGGGCGACCCTACGAGCAGTACTTC
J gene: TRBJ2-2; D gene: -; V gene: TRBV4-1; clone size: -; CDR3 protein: CASRIQGQNTGELFF; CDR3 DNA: TGCGCCAGCAGAATACAGGGACAGAACACCGGGGAGCTGTTTTTT
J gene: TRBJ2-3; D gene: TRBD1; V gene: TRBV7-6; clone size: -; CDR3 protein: CASRQTGFPDTQYF; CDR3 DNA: TGTGCCAGCAGACAGACAGGGTTCCCAGATACGCAGTATTTT
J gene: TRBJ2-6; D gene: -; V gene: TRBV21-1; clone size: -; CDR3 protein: CASSKEGGQGIGRGANVLTF; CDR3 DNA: TGTGCCAGCAGCAAGGAAGGCGGGCAGGGGATAGGGAGAGGGGCCAACGTCCTGACTTTC
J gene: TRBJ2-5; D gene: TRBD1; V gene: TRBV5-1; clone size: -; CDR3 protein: CASSLTGGEQETQYF; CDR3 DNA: TGCGCCAGCAGCTTGACAGGGGGAGAACAAGAGACCCAGTACTTC